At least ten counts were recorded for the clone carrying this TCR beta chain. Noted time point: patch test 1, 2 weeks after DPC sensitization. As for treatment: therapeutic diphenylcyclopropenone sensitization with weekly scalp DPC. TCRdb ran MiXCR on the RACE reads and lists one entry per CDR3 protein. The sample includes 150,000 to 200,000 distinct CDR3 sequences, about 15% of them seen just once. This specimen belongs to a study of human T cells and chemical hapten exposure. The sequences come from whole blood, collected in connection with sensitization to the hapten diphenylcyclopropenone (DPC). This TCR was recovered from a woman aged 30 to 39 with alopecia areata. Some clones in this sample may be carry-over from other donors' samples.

In DNA form, the CDR3 reads TGTGCCAGCAGCCGAGCCAAGGGATCAGCTGGAAACACCATATATTTT. Its translation is CASSRAKGSAGNTIYF. This rearrangement joins TRBV7-3 to TRBJ1-3; D is unclear. This CDR3 has 16 residues. V was clipped by 5 bases and J by 2 bases, with 16 bases between them. Germline V lookup: CDR1 SGHTA, CDR2 FQGTGA.